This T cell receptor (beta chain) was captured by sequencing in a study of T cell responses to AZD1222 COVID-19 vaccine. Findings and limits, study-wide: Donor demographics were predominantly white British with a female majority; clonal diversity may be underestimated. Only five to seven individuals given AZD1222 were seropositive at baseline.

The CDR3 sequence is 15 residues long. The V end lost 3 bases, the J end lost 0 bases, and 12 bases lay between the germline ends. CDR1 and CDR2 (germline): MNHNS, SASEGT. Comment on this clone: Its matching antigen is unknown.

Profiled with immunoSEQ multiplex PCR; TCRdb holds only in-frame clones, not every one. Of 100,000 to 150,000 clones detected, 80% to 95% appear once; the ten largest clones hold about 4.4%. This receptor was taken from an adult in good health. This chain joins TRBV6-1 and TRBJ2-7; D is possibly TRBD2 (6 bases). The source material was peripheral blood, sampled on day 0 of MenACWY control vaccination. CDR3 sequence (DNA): TGTGCCAGCAGTGAGGACTACATGAGCTCCTACGAGCAGTACTTC. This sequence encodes CASSEDYMSSYEQYF.